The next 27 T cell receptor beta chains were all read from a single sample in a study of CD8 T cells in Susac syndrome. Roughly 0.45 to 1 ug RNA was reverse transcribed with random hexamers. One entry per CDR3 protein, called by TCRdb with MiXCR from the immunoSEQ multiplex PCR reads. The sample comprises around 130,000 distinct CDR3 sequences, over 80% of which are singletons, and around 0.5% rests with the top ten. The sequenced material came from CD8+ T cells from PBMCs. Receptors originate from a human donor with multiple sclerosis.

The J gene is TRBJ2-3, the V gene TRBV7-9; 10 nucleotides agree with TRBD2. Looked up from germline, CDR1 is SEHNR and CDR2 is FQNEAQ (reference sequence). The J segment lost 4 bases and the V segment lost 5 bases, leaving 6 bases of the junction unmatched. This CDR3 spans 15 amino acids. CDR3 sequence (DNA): TGTGCCAGCAGCCACACTCTAGCGGGGGCAGATACGCAGTATTTT. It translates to CASSHTLAGADTQYF.

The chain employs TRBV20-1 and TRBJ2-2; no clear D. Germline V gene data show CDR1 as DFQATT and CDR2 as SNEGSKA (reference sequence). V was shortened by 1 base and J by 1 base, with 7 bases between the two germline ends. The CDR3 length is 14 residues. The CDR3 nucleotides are TGCAGTGCTAGAGCCTCAAGGAACACCGGGGAGCTGTTTTTT. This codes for CSARASRNTGELFF.

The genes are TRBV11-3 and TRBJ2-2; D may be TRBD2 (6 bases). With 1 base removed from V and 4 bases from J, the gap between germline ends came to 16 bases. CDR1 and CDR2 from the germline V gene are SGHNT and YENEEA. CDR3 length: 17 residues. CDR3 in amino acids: CASSLAGSGVSTGELFF. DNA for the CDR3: TGTGCCAGCAGCTTAGCTGGTTCGGGGGTAAGCACCGGGGAGCTGTTTTTT.

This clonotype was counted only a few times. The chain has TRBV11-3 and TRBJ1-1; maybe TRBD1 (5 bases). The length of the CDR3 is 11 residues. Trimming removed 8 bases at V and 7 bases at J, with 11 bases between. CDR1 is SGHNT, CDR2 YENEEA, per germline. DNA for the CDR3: TGTGCCAGCCAAGGGGAGGGTGAAGCTTTCTTT. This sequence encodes CASQGEGEAFF.

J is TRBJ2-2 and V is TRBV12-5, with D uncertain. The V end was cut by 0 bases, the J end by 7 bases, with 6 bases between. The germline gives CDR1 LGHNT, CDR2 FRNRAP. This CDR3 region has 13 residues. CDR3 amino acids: CASGLVYGGELFF. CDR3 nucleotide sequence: TGTGCTAGTGGTTTGGTATATGGCGGGGAGCTGTTTTTT.

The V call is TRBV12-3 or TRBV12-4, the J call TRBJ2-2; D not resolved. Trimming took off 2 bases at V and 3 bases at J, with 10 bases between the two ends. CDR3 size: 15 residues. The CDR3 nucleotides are TGTGCCAGCAGTTTATTAGACCTCCACACCGGGGAGCTGTTTTTT. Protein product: CASSLLDLHTGELFF.

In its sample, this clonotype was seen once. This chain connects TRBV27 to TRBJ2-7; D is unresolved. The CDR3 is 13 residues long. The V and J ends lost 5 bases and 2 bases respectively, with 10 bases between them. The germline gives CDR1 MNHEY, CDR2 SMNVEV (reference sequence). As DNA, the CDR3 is TGTGCCAGCAGTGCCATGAGCCCCTACGAGCAGTACTTC. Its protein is CASSAMSPYEQYF.

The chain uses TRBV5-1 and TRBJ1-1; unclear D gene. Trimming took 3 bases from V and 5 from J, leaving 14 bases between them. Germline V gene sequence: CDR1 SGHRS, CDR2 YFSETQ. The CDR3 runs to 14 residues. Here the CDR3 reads CASSWELTGTEAFF. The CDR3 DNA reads TGCGCCAGCAGCTGGGAGTTGACCGGTACTGAAGCTTTCTTT.

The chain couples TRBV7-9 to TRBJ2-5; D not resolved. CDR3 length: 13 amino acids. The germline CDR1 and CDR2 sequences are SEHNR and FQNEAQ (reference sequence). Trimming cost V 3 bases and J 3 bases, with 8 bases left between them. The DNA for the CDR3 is TGTGCCAGCAGCTTTCAGGAGAAAGAGACCCAGTACTTC. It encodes CASSFQEKETQYF.

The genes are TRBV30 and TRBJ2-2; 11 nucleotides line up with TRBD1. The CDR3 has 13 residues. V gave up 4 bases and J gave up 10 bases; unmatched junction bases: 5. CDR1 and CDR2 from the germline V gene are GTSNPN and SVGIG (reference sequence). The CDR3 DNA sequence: TGTGCCTGGACGCGGACAGGGGGCGCGGAGCTGTTTTTT. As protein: CAWTRTGGAELFF.

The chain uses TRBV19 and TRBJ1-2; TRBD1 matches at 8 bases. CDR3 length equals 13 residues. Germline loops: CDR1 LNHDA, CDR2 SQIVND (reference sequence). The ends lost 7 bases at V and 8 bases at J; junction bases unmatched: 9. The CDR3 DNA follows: TGTGCCAGTACCTCTGGGGCAGGGGGCGGCTACACCTTC. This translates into CASTSGAGGGYTF. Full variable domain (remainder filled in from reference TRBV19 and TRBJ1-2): DGGITQSPKYLFRKEGQNVTLSCEQNLNHDAMYWYRQDPGQGLRLIYYSQIVNDFQKGDIAEGYSVSREKKESFPLTVTSAQKNPTAFYLCASTSGAGGGYTFGSGTRLTVV.

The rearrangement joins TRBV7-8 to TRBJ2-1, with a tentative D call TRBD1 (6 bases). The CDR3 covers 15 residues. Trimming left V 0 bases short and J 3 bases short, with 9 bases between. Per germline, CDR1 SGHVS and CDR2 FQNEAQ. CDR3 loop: CASSLAGQLYNEQFF. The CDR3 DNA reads TGTGCCAGCAGCTTAGCGGGACAACTCTACAATGAGCAGTTCTTC.

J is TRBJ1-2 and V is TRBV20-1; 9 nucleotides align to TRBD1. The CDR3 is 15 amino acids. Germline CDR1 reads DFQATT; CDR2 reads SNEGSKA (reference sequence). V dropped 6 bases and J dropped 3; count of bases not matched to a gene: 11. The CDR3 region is CSADFRDRADYGYTF. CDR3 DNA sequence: TGCAGTGCGGACTTCCGGGACAGGGCGGACTATGGCTACACCTTC.

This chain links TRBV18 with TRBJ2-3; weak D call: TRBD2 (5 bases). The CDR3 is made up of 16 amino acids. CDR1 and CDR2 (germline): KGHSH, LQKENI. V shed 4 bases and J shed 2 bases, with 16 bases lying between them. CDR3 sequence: CASSLPFSGITDTQYF. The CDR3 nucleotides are TGTGCCAGCTCACTACCTTTCTCGGGGATCACAGATACGCAGTATTTT. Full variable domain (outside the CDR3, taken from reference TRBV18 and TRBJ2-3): NAGVMQNPRHLVRRRGQEARLRCSPMKGHSHVYWYRQLPEEGLKFMVYLQKENIIDESGMPKERFSAEFPKEGPSILRIQQVVRGDSAAYFCASSLPFSGITDTQYFGPGTRLTVL.

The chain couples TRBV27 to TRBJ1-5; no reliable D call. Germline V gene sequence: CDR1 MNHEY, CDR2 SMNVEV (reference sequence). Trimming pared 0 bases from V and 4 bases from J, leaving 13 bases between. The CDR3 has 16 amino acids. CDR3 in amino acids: CASSLSGQVQNQPQHF. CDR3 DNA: TGTGCCAGCAGTTTATCTGGGCAGGTTCAAAATCAGCCCCAGCATTTT.

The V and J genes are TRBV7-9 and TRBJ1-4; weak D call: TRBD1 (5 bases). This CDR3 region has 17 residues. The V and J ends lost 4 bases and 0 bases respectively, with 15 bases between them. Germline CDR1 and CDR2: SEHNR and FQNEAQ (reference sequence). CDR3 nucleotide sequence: TGTGCCAGCAGCTCCTCCATCTCGGGGGCAACTAATGAAAAACTGTTTTTT. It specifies CASSSSISGATNEKLFF.

The CDR3: CSARDRASYKSKQETQYF. CDR3 bases: TGCAGTGCTAGAGATCGGGCTAGCTACAAAAGCAAACAAGAGACCCAGTACTTC. The rearrangement links TRBV20-1 to TRBJ2-5, with D perhaps TRBD2 (5 bases). The CDR3 contains 18 residues. Per the germline V gene, CDR1 is DFQATT and CDR2 is SNEGSKA (reference sequence). Trimming cost V 0 bases and J 2 bases, with 22 bases left between them.

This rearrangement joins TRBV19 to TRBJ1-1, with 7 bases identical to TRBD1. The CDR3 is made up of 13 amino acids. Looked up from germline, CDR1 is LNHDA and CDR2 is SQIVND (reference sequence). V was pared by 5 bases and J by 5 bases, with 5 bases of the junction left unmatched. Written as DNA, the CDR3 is TGTGCCAGTAGTCGCGACAGGGTAACTGAAGCTTTCTTT. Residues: CASSRDRVTEAFF.

The CDR3 spells CASSEGPYSNQPQHF. The DNA of the CDR3 is TGTGCCAGCAGCGAAGGCCCCTATAGCAATCAGCCCCAGCATTTT. The chain recombines TRBV9 with TRBJ1-5, with D unclear. CDR3 length: 15 residues. The germline V gene has CDR1 SGDLS and CDR2 YYNGEE. Trimming cost V 3 bases and J 0 bases, with 10 bases left between them.

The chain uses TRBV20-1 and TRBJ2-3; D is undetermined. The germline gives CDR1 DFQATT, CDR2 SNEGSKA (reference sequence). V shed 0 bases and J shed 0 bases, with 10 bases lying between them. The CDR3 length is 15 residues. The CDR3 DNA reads TGCAGTGCTAGAGACCGACTCTCTAGCACAGATACGCAGTATTTT. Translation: CSARDRLSSTDTQYF.

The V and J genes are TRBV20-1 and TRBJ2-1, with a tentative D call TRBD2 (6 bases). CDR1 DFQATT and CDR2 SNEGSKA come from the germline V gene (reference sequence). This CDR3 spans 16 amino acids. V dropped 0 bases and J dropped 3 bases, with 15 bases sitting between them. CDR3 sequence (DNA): TGCAGTGCTAGAGATAAGGGAAAGGGAGGCTACAATGAGCAGTTCTTC. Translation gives CSARDKGKGGYNEQFF.

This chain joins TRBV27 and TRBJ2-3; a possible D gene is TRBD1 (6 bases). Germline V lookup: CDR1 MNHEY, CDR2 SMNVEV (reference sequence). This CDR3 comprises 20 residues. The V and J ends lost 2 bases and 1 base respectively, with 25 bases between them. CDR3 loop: CASSLTGTNSYLSGTDTQYF. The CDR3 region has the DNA TGTGCCAGCAGTTTAACCGGGACAAATTCATATTTATCGGGCACAGATACGCAGTATTTT.

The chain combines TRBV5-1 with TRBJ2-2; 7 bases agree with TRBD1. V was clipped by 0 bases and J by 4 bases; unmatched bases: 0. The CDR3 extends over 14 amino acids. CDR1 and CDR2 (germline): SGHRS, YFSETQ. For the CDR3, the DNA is TGCGCCAGCAGCTTGGGGGACAGCACCGGGGAGCTGTTTTTT. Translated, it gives CASSLGDSTGELFF. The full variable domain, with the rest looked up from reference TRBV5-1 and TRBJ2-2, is KAGVTQTPRYLIKTRGQQVTLSCSPISGHRSVSWYQQTPGQGLQFLFEYFSETQRNKGNFPGRFSGRQFSNSRSEMNVSTLELGDSALYLCASSLGDSTGELFFGEGSRLTVL.

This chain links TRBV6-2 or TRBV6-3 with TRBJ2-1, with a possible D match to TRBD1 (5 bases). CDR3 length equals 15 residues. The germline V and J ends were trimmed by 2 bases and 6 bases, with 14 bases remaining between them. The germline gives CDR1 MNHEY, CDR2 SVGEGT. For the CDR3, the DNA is TGTGCCAGCAGTTACCTAGGACATCCTGGCAATGAGCAGTTCTTC. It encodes CASSYLGHPGNEQFF.

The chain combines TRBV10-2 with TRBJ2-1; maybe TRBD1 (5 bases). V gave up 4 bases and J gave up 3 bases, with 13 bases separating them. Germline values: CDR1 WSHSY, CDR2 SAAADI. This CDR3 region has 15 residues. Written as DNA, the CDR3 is TGCGCCAGCAGTGGTACAGGCTATTACTACAATGAGCAGTTCTTC. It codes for CASSGTGYYYNEQFF.

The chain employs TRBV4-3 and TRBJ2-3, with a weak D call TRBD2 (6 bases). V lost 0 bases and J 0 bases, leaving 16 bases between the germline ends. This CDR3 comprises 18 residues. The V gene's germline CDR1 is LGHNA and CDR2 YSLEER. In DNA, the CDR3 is TGCGCCAGCAGCCAAGATCTTTTAAGGGACTCTAGCACAGATACGCAGTATTTT. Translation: CASSQDLLRDSSTDTQYF.

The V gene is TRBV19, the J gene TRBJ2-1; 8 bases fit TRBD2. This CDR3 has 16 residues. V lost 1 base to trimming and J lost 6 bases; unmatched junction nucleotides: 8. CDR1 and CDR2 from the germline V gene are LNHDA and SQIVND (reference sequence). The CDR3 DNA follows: TGTGCCAGTAGTATAGCTTCTAGGACTAGCCGCAATGAGCAGTTCTTC. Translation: CASSIASRTSRNEQFF.